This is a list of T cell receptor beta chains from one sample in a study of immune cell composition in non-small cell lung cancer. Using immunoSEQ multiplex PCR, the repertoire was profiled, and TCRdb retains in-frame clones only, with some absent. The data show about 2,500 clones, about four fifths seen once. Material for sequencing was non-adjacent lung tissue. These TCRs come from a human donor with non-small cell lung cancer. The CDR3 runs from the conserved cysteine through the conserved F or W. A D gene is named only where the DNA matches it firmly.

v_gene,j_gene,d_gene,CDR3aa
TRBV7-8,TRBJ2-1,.,CASSPGGDWSYNEQFF
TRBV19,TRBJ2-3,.,CASRRGFSTDTQYF
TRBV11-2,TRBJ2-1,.,CASSLGPEDNEQFF
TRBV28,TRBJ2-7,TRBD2,CASSFRLAGPYEQYF
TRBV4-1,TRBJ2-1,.,CASSQPASDYNEQFF
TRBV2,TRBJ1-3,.,CASSENSHGNTIYF
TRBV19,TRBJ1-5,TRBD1,CATDRGSNQPQHF
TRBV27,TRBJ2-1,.,CASSTTTDASSYNEQFF
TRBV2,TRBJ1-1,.,CASGPQAGNTEAFF
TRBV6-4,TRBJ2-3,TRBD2,CASSDLLAGPGDTQYF
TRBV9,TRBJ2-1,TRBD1,CASSVDRGNEQFF
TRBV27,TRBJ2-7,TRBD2,CASSSRLGRGRTYEQYF
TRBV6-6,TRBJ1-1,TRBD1,CASSYYTGGITEAFF
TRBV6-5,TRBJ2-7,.,CASSSPGLTTYEQYF
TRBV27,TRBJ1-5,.,CASSLGLSGNQPQHF
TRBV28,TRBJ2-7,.,CASSDASNEQYF
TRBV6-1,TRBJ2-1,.,CASRRIAASYNEQFF
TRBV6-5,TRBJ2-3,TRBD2,CASSLGLAGDTQYF
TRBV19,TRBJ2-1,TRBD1,CASRRSGGLGGNEQFF
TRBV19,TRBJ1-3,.,CASTPGSSGNTIYF
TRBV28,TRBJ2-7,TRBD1,CASGPLGQGTNEQYF
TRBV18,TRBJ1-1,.,CASLRGPNTEAFF
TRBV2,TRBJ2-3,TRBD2,CASCLADLGTDTQYF
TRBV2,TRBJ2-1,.,CASSENSNNEQFF
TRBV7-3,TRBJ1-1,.,CASRPGVANTEAFF
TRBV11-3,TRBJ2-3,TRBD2,CASSRGTSGRTDTQYF